These T cell receptor beta chains were read from a single sample in a study of shared clonotypes between healthy human individuals. Sequenced by immunoSEQ multiplex PCR; TCRdb stores in-frame clones only, minus some. The data show roughly 1.5 million clones, approximately 98% seen once. Sequenced: naive CD4+ T cells sorted from blood. These receptors all stem from a man aged 25-45 years in good health. Each CDR3 is given with its conserved first and last residue. A D gene is named only where the DNA matches it firmly. Rows give clone size only sometimes, using once, few, many, or a class for an expanded clone.

DNA: TGTGCCAGCAGTTCACCGGGACTACCATACGAGCAGTACTTC
CDR3: CASSSPGLPYEQYF
length: 14
D: TRBD2
V: TRBV27
J: TRBJ2-7
size: -

DNA: TGTGCCAGCAGCGGTAGCGCAAACTCCTACGAGCAGTACTTC
CDR3: CASSGSANSYEQYF
length: 14
D: -
V: TRBV5-4
J: TRBJ2-7
size: -

DNA: TGTGCCAGCAGTTACGGTCTTGTAAGAAACACTGAAGCTTTCTTT
CDR3: CASSYGLVRNTEAFF
length: 15
D: -
V: TRBV6-5
J: TRBJ1-1
size: -

DNA: TGTGCCAGCAGCCCCTTTATTAAGAGGTATAACACTGAAGCTTTCTTT
CDR3: CASSPFIKRYNTEAFF
length: 16
D: -
V: TRBV11-2
J: TRBJ1-1
size: once

DNA: TGTGCCAGCCCGGGACCAGGGGGCCTACAAACGAGCGCGGCCTACAATGAGCAGTTCTTC
CDR3: CASPGPGGLQTSAAYNEQFF
length: 20
D: TRBD1
V: TRBV28
J: TRBJ2-1
size: -

DNA: TGTGCCAGCAGACCCGCCGGGACAGGGGAAAGCTACGAGCAGTACTTC
CDR3: CASRPAGTGESYEQYF
length: 16
D: TRBD1
V: TRBV2
J: TRBJ2-7
size: -

DNA: TGTGCCAGCAGTTTCGAAGTCAGGGGGAACTATGGCTACACCTTC
CDR3: CASSFEVRGNYGYTF
length: 15
D: TRBD1
V: TRBV6-6
J: TRBJ1-2
size: -

DNA: TGTGCCAGCAGCAAAGATGGACGAGATCAGCCCCAGCATTTT
CDR3: CASSKDGRDQPQHF
length: 14
D: -
V: TRBV21-1
J: TRBJ1-5
size: -

DNA: TGTGCCAGCAGCATCTACAGGGACGGCTACACCTTC
CDR3: CASSIYRDGYTF
length: 12
D: -
V: TRBV7-9
J: TRBJ1-2
size: -

DNA: TGTGCCAGCAGTTTCCTGGGGGGCACAGATACGCAGTATTTT
CDR3: CASSFLGGTDTQYF
length: 14
D: -
V: TRBV27
J: TRBJ2-3
size: -

DNA: TGCAGCGTTGATCGCCTTGGGAGCTCCTACGAGCAGTACTTC
CDR3: CSVDRLGSSYEQYF
length: 14
D: -
V: TRBV29-1
J: TRBJ2-7
size: once

DNA: TGTGCCAGCAGAAATGGGGGGTCGCACGAGCAGTACTTC
CDR3: CASRNGGSHEQYF
length: 13
D: -
V: TRBV27
J: TRBJ2-7
size: -

DNA: TGCGCCAGCAGCTTAAGACAGGGACAAGAGACCCAGTACTTC
CDR3: CASSLRQGQETQYF
length: 14
D: TRBD1
V: TRBV5-1
J: TRBJ2-5
size: -

DNA: TGTGCCAGCAGCCTATGGAACAGGGGAGCGAACGAGCAGTACTTC
CDR3: CASSLWNRGANEQYF
length: 15
D: TRBD1
V: TRBV7-9
J: TRBJ2-7
size: -

DNA: TGTGCCAGCAGCTTGGCACATTCGGGCGGGGAGCTGTTTTTT
CDR3: CASSLAHSGGELFF
length: 14
D: -
V: TRBV7-3
J: TRBJ2-2
size: -

DNA: TGTGCCAGCAGTGTCCCCACTTCGAACACTGAAGCTTTCTTT
CDR3: CASSVPTSNTEAFF
length: 14
D: -
V: TRBV28
J: TRBJ1-1
size: -

DNA: TGTGCCAGCAGTCCACGGACAGGGAGCGGCTACACCTTC
CDR3: CASSPRTGSGYTF
length: 13
D: TRBD1
V: TRBV27
J: TRBJ1-2
size: once

DNA: TGTGCCAGCAGCGTCGGGAACACAGATACGCAGTATTTT
CDR3: CASSVGNTDTQYF
length: 13
D: -
V: TRBV7-6
J: TRBJ2-3
size: -

DNA: TGTGCCAGCTCAACGGGACTAGTCGTCGATGAGCAGTTCTTC
CDR3: CASSTGLVVDEQFF
length: 14
D: TRBD2
V: TRBV18
J: TRBJ2-1
size: -

DNA: TGTGCCAGCACCTGGGTCTACGAGGCCCAGTACTTC
CDR3: CASTWVYEAQYF
length: 12
D: -
V: TRBV2
J: TRBJ2-5
size: -

DNA: TGCGCCAGCAATGCAGGGCTCCCCAGGACTAGCGGGAGTTACCTCTCCTACGAGCAGTACTTC
CDR3: CASNAGLPRTSGSYLSYEQYF
length: 21
D: TRBD2
V: TRBV5-1
J: TRBJ2-7
size: -

DNA: TGTGCCATCCAGGGTACGGGACGCGACAATGAGCAGTTCTTC
CDR3: CAIQGTGRDNEQFF
length: 14
D: -
V: TRBV10-3
J: TRBJ2-1
size: -

DNA: TGCGCCAGCAGCCCCTCCGCGGGGAGCTCCTACGAGCAGTACTTC
CDR3: CASSPSAGSSYEQYF
length: 15
D: -
V: TRBV5-1
J: TRBJ2-7
size: -

DNA: TGTGCCAGTAGTACCCAGGGGAACACTGAAGCTTTCTTT
CDR3: CASSTQGNTEAFF
length: 13
D: -
V: TRBV19
J: TRBJ1-1
size: -

DNA: TGCGCCAGCAGCCCGCTCGGGGGGAGGAGAACTGAAGCTTTCTTT
CDR3: CASSPLGGRRTEAFF
length: 15
D: -
V: TRBV5-1
J: TRBJ1-1
size: -